This T cell receptor (beta chain) was sequenced for a study of identical twins. TCRdb fed the 5' RACE reads into MiXCR, producing one record per CDR3 protein. The sample has hundreds of thousands of distinct CDR3 sequences; around 6% are singletons. Many counts were recorded for this clonotype. Healthy Caucasian individuals made up all the donors. With 6 bases clipped from V and 7 bases from J, the junction kept 9 bases outside the gene matches. Germline V gives CDR1 MNHNS, CDR2 SASEGT. This CDR3 comprises 14 residues. This receptor was obtained from a man aged 18 to 30 in good health. This chain joins TRBV6-1 and TRBJ2-7, with 10 bases that match TRBD2. Specimen: naive T cells sorted from blood. The CDR3 sequence is CASRRAGGPGEQYF. The CDR3 DNA sequence: TGTGCCAGCAGACGAGCGGGAGGGCCGGGAGAGCAGTACTTC.